The rows below give T cell receptor beta chains drawn from one sample of a study of identical twins. Via MiXCR, TCRdb re-called the 5' RACE reads, giving one row per CDR3 protein. The sample lists around 670,000 distinct CDR3 sequences, approximately 6% occurring once. The specimen was naive T cells sorted from blood. These receptors were taken from a man younger than 30 in good health. The CDR3 runs from the conserved cysteine through the conserved F or W. D genes are given only for firm matches. Size is omitted from some rows. Given values are once, few, many or a class for expanded clones.

J	V	size	D	DNA	CDR3
TRBJ2-7	TRBV20-1	many	NA	TGCAGTGCTAGGCGGGACTACGAGCAGTACTTC	CSARRDYEQYF
TRBJ1-1	TRBV20-1	NA	NA	TGCAGTGCTAGACCCGGCCCCAACAGGGACATGAACACTGAAGCTTTCTTT	CSARPGPNRDMNTEAFF
TRBJ2-6	TRBV29-1	NA	NA	TGCAGCGTTGAACAGGAGACTGGGGCCAACGTCCTGACTTTC	CSVEQETGANVLTF
TRBJ2-1	TRBV15	NA	NA	TGTGCCACCAGCAGAGCTTTCACGGAGCAGTTCTTC	CATSRAFTEQFF
TRBJ2-5	TRBV4-1	many	NA	TGCGCCAGCAGCCAAGACAGCCAAGAGACCCAGTACTTC	CASSQDSQETQYF
TRBJ2-3	TRBV7-9	many	NA	TGTGCCAGCTTACCGAGCACAGATACGCAGTATTTT	CASLPSTDTQYF
TRBJ2-3	TRBV28	many	NA	TGTGCCAGCAGTTTACCTGGGACGACAGATACGCAGTATTTT	CASSLPGTTDTQYF
TRBJ2-3	TRBV2	NA	NA	TGTGCCAGCAGTGTTAACGGGGGCCCAGATACGCAGTATTTT	CASSVNGGPDTQYF
TRBJ1-5	TRBV28	NA	NA	TGTGCCAGCAAGAGTGTAGTTCAGCCCCAGCATTTT	CASKSVVQPQHF
TRBJ2-1	TRBV27	NA	NA	TGTGCCAGCAGTTTTCCCCCTTCTTTTTACAATGAGCAGTTCTTC	CASSFPPSFYNEQFF